What follows are 27 T cell receptor beta chains derived from one specimen sequenced in a study of blood T cell repertoires in COVID-19 (TCRdb year 2020). Libraries were prepared through the immunoSEQ multiplex PCR assay. The immuneACCESS repertoire file appears here via TCRdb, limited to in-frame rearrangements. These files lack a portion of the clones; in checked studies, under half of the deficit traces to unresolved V genes, and the cause of the others is not known. The sample table lists over 200,000 clones, about 90% of them with a count of one. The ten most abundant clones make up 1.5% to 2% of the sample. Sequenced input: peripheral blood. The source is a man aged 35 to 55 with active or convalescent COVID-19.

The gene calls are TRBV5-4 and TRBJ1-1; TRBD1 matches at 8 bases. The CDR3 sequence is 14 residues long. V was clipped by 5 bases and J by 4 bases; unmatched bases: 7. The germline V gene has CDR1 SGHNT and CDR2 YYREEE (reference sequence). The DNA of the CDR3 is TGTGCCAGCAGATTTGACAGGGGTAGCACTGAAGCTTTCTTT. This encodes CASRFDRGSTEAFF.

The V gene is TRBV7-2, the J gene TRBJ2-1; 7 bases are a match to TRBD2. Trimming removed 0 bases from V and 1 base from J; junction bases left unmatched: 3. Per the germline V gene, CDR1 is SGHTA and CDR2 is FQGNSA. The CDR3 covers 16 residues. DNA of the CDR3: TGTGCCAGCAGCTTAGCGCGCGGGGGTTCCTACAATGAGCAGTTCTTC. Protein product: CASSLARGGSYNEQFF.

The chain carries TRBV9 and TRBJ1-1; 7 bases fit TRBD1. Germline CDR1 SGDLS, CDR2 YYNGEE. The CDR3 is 15 amino acids. Unmatched junction bases numbered 7, after V lost 3 bases and J lost 2 bases. CDR3 amino acids: CASSEGTAPNTEAFF. DNA of the CDR3: TGTGCCAGCAGCGAGGGGACAGCGCCTAACACTGAAGCTTTCTTT. Full variable domain (remainder filled in from reference TRBV9 and TRBJ1-1): DSGVTQTPKHLITATGQRVTLRCSPRSGDLSVYWYQQSLDQGLQFLIQYYNGEERAKGNILERFSAQQFPDLHSELNLSSLELGDSALYFCASSEGTAPNTEAFFGQGTRLTVV.

As for this clone: Other DNA sequences in the sample encode the same CDR3. V usage is TRBV27 and J usage is TRBJ1-2; tentative D call: TRBD1 (6 bases). CDR1 and CDR2 from the germline V gene are MNHEY and SMNVEV (reference sequence). The CDR3 is made up of 14 amino acids. Between the trimmed V and J ends, which lost 3 bases and 3 bases, there was a span of 11 bases. The CDR3 coding sequence is TGTGCCAGCAGTTTGGGGGGGGGCGACTATGGCTACACCTTC. Its protein is CASSLGGGDYGYTF.

The chain carries TRBV5-1 and TRBJ1-5; D uncertain. V was shortened by 4 bases and J by 0 bases, with 14 bases between the two germline ends. Germline CDR1 reads SGHRS; CDR2 reads YFSETQ. This CDR3 contains 16 residues. The CDR3 region has the DNA TGCGCCAGCAGCCCCGGCGGGCAGCTTAGCAATCAGCCCCAGCATTTT. Translated: CASSPGGQLSNQPQHF.

This chain connects TRBV19 to TRBJ1-2; the D is unclear. Germline values: CDR1 LNHDA, CDR2 SQIVND (reference sequence). The V gene lost 4 bases and the J gene lost 4 bases, with 19 bases spanning the gap. The CDR3 sequence is 16 residues long. Written as DNA, the CDR3 is TGTGCCAGTAGTAACGCTCCAGGAACGCGTTCCTATGGCTACACCTTC. As protein: CASSNAPGTRSYGYTF.

This chain links TRBV6-5 with TRBJ1-2; D is unclear. Germline V lookup: CDR1 MNHEY, CDR2 SVGAGI. V was shortened by 0 bases and J by 0 bases, with 2 bases between the two germline ends. The CDR3 is made up of 13 amino acids. This chain's CDR3 is CASSYSANYGYTF. As DNA, the CDR3 is TGTGCCAGCAGTTACTCCGCTAACTATGGCTACACCTTC.

The chain uses TRBV5-1 and TRBJ2-3; 7 positions match TRBD2. V lost 7 bases to trimming and J lost 0 bases; unmatched junction nucleotides: 8. Germline V gene data show CDR1 as SGHRS and CDR2 as YFSETQ. The CDR3 runs to 15 residues. The DNA of the CDR3 is TGCGCCAGCGTGGAAGCGGGGCACAGCACAGATACGCAGTATTTT. Translation gives CASVEAGHSTDTQYF.

The chain uses TRBV5-4 and TRBJ1-1; 12 bases align to TRBD1. Germline-derived CDR1 and CDR2 are SGHNT and YYREEE (reference sequence). The CDR3 is 15 residues long. V was pared by 1 base and J by 6 bases, with 4 bases of the junction left unmatched. This CDR3 reads CASSLTRDRGPEAFF. The DNA of the CDR3 is TGTGCCAGCAGCTTGACCCGGGACAGGGGGCCTGAAGCTTTCTTT.

The DNA for the CDR3 is TGTGCCAGCAGCTCCCGACAGGGGGCGCCGTACGAGCAGTACTTC. Protein sequence: CASSSRQGAPYEQYF. The chain joins TRBV7-9 to TRBJ2-7; TRBD1 matches at 10 bases. There are 15 residues in the CDR3. V shed 4 bases, J shed 4 bases, and the junction held 7 bases outside the gene matches. Germline assignment: CDR1 SEHNR and CDR2 FQNEAQ (reference sequence). Drawing the rest from reference TRBV7-9 and TRBJ2-7, the complete variable domain is DTGVSQNPRHKITKRGQNVTFRCDPISEHNRLYWYRQTLGQGPEFLTYFQNEAQLEKSRLLSDRFSAERPKGSFSTLEIQRTEQGDSAMYLCASSSRQGAPYEQYFGPGTRLTVT.

This chain joins TRBV13 and TRBJ2-7; the D is unclear. This CDR3 has 14 residues. CDR1 is PRHDT and CDR2 is FYEKMQ in the germline V gene (reference sequence). V lost 0 bases and J lost 0, with 6 bases in between. The CDR3 loop reads CASSLGFNSYEQYF. CDR3 nucleotides: TGTGCCAGCAGCTTAGGATTCAACTCCTACGAGCAGTACTTC.

V gene TRBV30 combines with J gene TRBJ1-2; D unresolved. Germline V gene lookup returns CDR1 GTSNPN and CDR2 SVGIG (reference sequence). The germline V and J ends were trimmed by 1 base and 6 bases, with 9 bases remaining between them. This CDR3 comprises 12 residues. CDR3 bases: TGTGCCTGGAGTGGGCCCGGGGATGGCTACACCTTC. Translating it yields CAWSGPGDGYTF.

The CDR3: CATSPGVGYTF. Written as DNA, the CDR3 is TGTGCCACGAGCCCAGGGGTCGGCTACACCTTC. The chain joins TRBV2 to TRBJ1-2; D might be TRBD1 (6 bases). Trimming cost V 10 bases and J 8 bases, with 14 bases left between them. Germline CDR1 is SNHLY and CDR2 is FYNNEI. This CDR3 contains 11 residues.

V is TRBV4-1 and J is TRBJ2-7; D is perhaps TRBD2 (6 bases). The V gene's germline CDR1 is MGHRA and CDR2 YSYEKL. Trimming left V 2 bases short and J 4 bases short, with 21 bases between. The CDR3 has 17 amino acids. In nucleotides, the CDR3 is TGCGCCAGCAGCCAAAGGGATCTCGGGGGACCCTCTTACGAGCAGTACTTC. Translation: CASSQRDLGGPSYEQYF.

This CDR3 reads CASSAPPGQGAQGEKLFF. The CDR3 DNA reads as TGTGCCAGCAGCGCGCCACCGGGACAGGGGGCTCAGGGTGAAAAACTGTTTTTT. The chain combines TRBV2 with TRBJ1-4, with TRBD1 matching 12 bases. Germline V lookup: CDR1 SNHLY, CDR2 FYNNEI. The CDR3 covers 18 residues. Germline trimming cut 6 bases from V and 7 bases from J; bases unmatched to any gene: 15.

This clone has a single count. CDR3 loop: CASRSDIYEQYF. As DNA, the CDR3 is TGTGCAAGTCGCTCCGACATCTACGAGCAGTACTTC. The chain joins TRBV12-2 to TRBJ2-7; the D segment call TRBD1 is taken from the table without a DNA check. TRBV12-2 is marked as a pseudogene. The CDR3 runs to 12 residues.

The V call is TRBV6-5, the J call TRBJ1-2; no clear D gene. V was shortened by 6 bases and J by 7 bases, with 12 bases between the two germline ends. The germline CDR1 and CDR2 sequences are MNHEY and SVGAGI. The CDR3 consists of 12 residues. DNA of the CDR3: TGTGCCAGCAGGATAAATTTGAGTGGCTACACCTTC. This sequence encodes CASRINLSGYTF.

This rearrangement joins TRBV4-2 to TRBJ1-5, with unresolved D. CDR3 size: 14 residues. The germline CDR1 and CDR2 sequences are LGHNA and YNFKEQ. The V and J ends lost 3 bases and 4 bases respectively, with 10 bases between them. Written as DNA, the CDR3 is TGTGCCAGCAGCCAGGAGGCGGTTAATCAGCCCCAGCATTTT. Encoded protein: CASSQEAVNQPQHF.

The chain uses TRBV7-2 and TRBJ2-3; 9 nucleotides align to TRBD2. This CDR3 is 14 amino acids long. With V trimmed by 5 bases and J by 4 bases, 4 bases remained unmatched. From germline, CDR1 is SGHTA and CDR2 FQGNSA. The CDR3 sequence: CASSVGLAADTQYF. The CDR3 coding sequence is TGTGCCAGCAGCGTGGGACTAGCCGCAGATACGCAGTATTTT.

V is TRBV3-1 (or the pseudogene TRBV3-2) and J is TRBJ2-5; the D gene is possibly TRBD1 (7 bases). V lost 6 bases to trimming and J lost 7 bases, with 18 bases between them. Germline CDR1 is LGHDT and CDR2 is YNNKEL (reference sequence). CDR3 length equals 14 residues. The CDR3 sequence is CASSKRQGGATQYF. In DNA form, the CDR3 reads TGTGCCAGCAGTAAGCGACAGGGCGGGGCGACCCAGTACTTC.

The J gene is TRBJ2-3, the V gene TRBV7-9; D remains ambiguous. V gave up 10 bases and J gave up 2 bases, with 10 bases separating them. The CDR3 consists of 12 residues. Germline assignment: CDR1 SEHNR and CDR2 FQNEAQ (reference sequence). CDR3 region: CATPDFTDTQYF. CDR3 DNA: TGTGCCACCCCTGACTTCACAGATACGCAGTATTTT.

The genes are TRBV7-9 and TRBJ1-1; tentatively, D is TRBD1 (6 bases). The CDR3 has 14 residues. V lost 3 bases and J lost 4, with 12 bases in between. Germline CDR1 is SEHNR and CDR2 is FQNEAQ (reference sequence). The CDR3 DNA reads TGTGCCAGCAGCTTCGGACAGTTAGGCACTGAAGCTTTCTTT. It codes for CASSFGQLGTEAFF.

The V gene is TRBV4-1, the J gene TRBJ2-1; D is uncertain. Trimming took off 2 bases at V and 10 bases at J, with 12 bases between the two ends. This CDR3 is 13 amino acids long. In germline, CDR1 is MGHRA, CDR2 YSYEKL. The CDR3: CASSQFDPEEQFF. Here the CDR3 DNA reads TGCGCCAGCAGCCAATTTGACCCGGAGGAGCAGTTCTTC.

This clone occurred once. The chain employs TRBV19 and TRBJ2-1, with D perhaps matching TRBD1 (6 bases). V lost 7 bases to trimming and J lost 8 bases, with 15 bases between them. The CDR3 length is 13 residues. The V gene's germline CDR1 is LNHDA and CDR2 SQIVND (reference sequence). CDR3 nucleotide sequence: TGTGCCAGTACCTCCTCCCCAGGGGATGAGCAGTTCTTC. Residues: CASTSSPGDEQFF. Supplemented by reference TRBV19 and TRBJ2-1, the full variable domain reads DGGITQSPKYLFRKEGQNVTLSCEQNLNHDAMYWYRQDPGQGLRLIYYSQIVNDFQKGDIAEGYSVSREKKESFPLTVTSAQKNPTAFYLCASTSSPGDEQFFGPGTRLTVL.

The sample holds a few counts of this clone. The V call is TRBV7-9, the J call TRBJ1-1; tentative D call: TRBD1 (5 bases). From germline, CDR1 is SEHNR and CDR2 FQNEAQ (reference sequence). The CDR3 length is 14 residues. V dropped 4 bases and J dropped 5 bases, with 14 bases sitting between them. CDR3 in DNA: TGTGCCAGCAGCTCAGGGCAAATTAGGACTGAAGCTTTCTTT. This sequence encodes CASSSGQIRTEAFF.

This clone was detected once. J is TRBJ2-1 and V is TRBV5-5; 10 bases agree with TRBD2. The CDR3 sequence is 15 residues long. The germline V gene has CDR1 SGHKS and CDR2 YYEKEE (reference sequence). Trimming at V came to 1 base and at J to 8 bases, leaving 6 bases not matched to a gene. This chain's CDR3 is CASSLMASGGYEQFF. CDR3 DNA sequence: TGTGCCAGCAGCTTGATGGCTAGCGGGGGCTATGAGCAGTTCTTC.

This chain connects TRBV19 to TRBJ1-2; 7 bases fit TRBD1. Trimming removed 6 bases from V and 2 bases from J; junction bases left unmatched: 9. The germline V gene has CDR1 LNHDA and CDR2 SQIVND (reference sequence). The CDR3 spans 15 residues. In DNA form, the CDR3 reads TGTGCCAGTAGCAGGATTGACAGGGTGAACTATGGCTACACCTTC. Its protein is CASSRIDRVNYGYTF.